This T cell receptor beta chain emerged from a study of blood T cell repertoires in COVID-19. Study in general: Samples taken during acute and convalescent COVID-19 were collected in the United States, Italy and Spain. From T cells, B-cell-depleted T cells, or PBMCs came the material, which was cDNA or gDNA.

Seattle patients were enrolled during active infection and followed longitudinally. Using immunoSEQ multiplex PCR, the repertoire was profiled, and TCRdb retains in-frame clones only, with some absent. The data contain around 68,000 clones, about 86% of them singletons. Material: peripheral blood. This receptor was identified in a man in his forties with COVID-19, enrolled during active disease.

The CDR3 region is CASSQEDGRNQPQHF. As DNA, the CDR3 is TGTGCCAGCAGCCAAGAAGATGGGCGCAATCAGCCCCAGCATTTT. The V call is TRBV4-2, the J call TRBJ1-5; no clear D. The germline V gene encodes CDR1 LGHNA and CDR2 YNFKEQ. Deletions cut 0 bases from V and 2 bases from J, with 8 bases between. CDR3 size: 15 residues.